This T cell receptor (beta chain) was recorded in a study of cytomegalovirus exposure and HLA in healthy donors. V gave up 4 bases and J gave up 0 bases; unmatched junction bases: 13. The CDR3 consists of 21 residues. Germline CDR1 is SGHRS and CDR2 is YFSETQ. With 60 Vbeta and 13 Jbeta primers, the PCR was carried out. Clones were read by immunoSEQ multiplex PCR, and TCRdb kept only the in-frame ones, dropping some. The sample lists about 130,000 clones; 65% to 70% were seen once. The chain combines TRBV5-1 with TRBJ2-2, with 15 bases aligning to TRBD2. The sequencing sample was made of PBMCs. This receptor was identified in a human donor in good health. The CDR3, as DNA: TGCGCCAGCAGCCCACCGAGGACTAGCGGGAGGGCCAGATCGAACACCGGGGAGCTGTTTTTT. This gives the protein CASSPPRTSGRARSNTGELFF.